This T cell receptor (beta chain) is from a study of early T cells in non-severe SARS-CoV-2 infection. For the study at large: Investigators sequenced bulk RNA drawn from unsorted whole blood, and chains remained unpaired.

Findings of the study overall: Anti-spike CD8 specificities were favored by VDJdb matching, whose results missed private and CD4 specificities.

Germline V gives CDR1 MNHEY, CDR2 SVGEGT. V was cut by 6 bases and J by 7 bases, with 16 bases left in between. The CDR3 sequence is 13 residues long. In regard to this clonotype: Antigen: not known.

Researchers attached unique molecular identifiers to individual cDNA molecules. MiXCR was run by TCRdb on the 5' RACE reads, yielding one entry per CDR3 protein. The sample shows some 49,000 distinct CDR3 sequences, 4% to 5% of them seen only once. The sequence came from an adult who was a healthcare worker with PCR-confirmed SARS-CoV-2 infection or an uninfected control (not recorded which). Sequencing was done on a sample of whole blood. This rearrangement joins TRBV6-2 or TRBV6-3 to TRBJ2-7; a weak D match, TRBD2 (6 bases). The CDR3 nucleotides read TGTGCCAGCAGAGGGACGGGAGAGGGAGAGCAGTACTTC. It specifies CASRGTGEGEQYF.